Sequencing of this TCR beta chain was carried out in a study of CXCR3-negative and CXCR3-positive naive CD8 T cells (dated by TCRdb to between 2019 and 2020). Some background on the complete study: In total, about 130 million TRB reads were obtained, which works out to roughly 1.5 +/- 0.3 million reads per library. Diversity and physicochemical repertoire analyses covered eleven to twelve donors pooled from two independent experiments. The TRBV-TRBJ cluster analysis covered naive subsets from about 5 donors and memory cells from 3 donors.

The investigation overall reported the following: Repertoire diversity was comparably high in both naive subsets but much lower in memory CD8+ T cells. Compared with CXCR3-negative naive cells, CXCR3-positive naive cells had TRB CDR3s with higher hydrophobicity (lower Kidera factor 4), lower energy, and higher strength and volume indices. TRBV-TRBJ usage was similar between naive CXCR3-negative and CXCR3-positive cells from the same donor, while memory cells showed distinct patterns. Because surface CD5, which is linked to self-reactivity in mice, was comparable between the naive subsets, TCR interaction strength was also inferred from TRB CDR3 physicochemical properties. Freshly isolated PBMCs were used for most assays because CXCR3 expression partially decreased after cryopreservation.

The run used a NextSeq 550. The Human TCR Profiling Kit (MiLaboratory) was used to prepare UMI-labeled 5' RACE TRB cDNA libraries. The full amount of extracted RNA was used for cDNA synthesis, and the full amount of resulting cDNA was used for PCR amplification. Libraries were prepared in parallel with an identical number of PCR cycles. Per the original workflow: About 57,000 +/- 9,900 unique UMI-labeled TRB cDNA molecules per library were extracted with MIGEC and MiXCR, with at least two reads per UMI required. An average of approximately 40,000 +/- 10,000 functional in-frame TRB CDR3 nucleotide clonotypes without stop codons was found per library. After downsampling to 5000 UMI-labeled TRB molecules per sample, diversity metrics such as normalized Shannon-Wiener and Chao1 were calculated in VDJtools. VDJtools computed clonotype-size-weighted physicochemical properties of the central five CDR3 residues: interaction energy, strength, volume and Kidera factor 4. With the reads reprocessed by TCRdb, a single entry stands for each CDR3 protein sequence and no DNA is reported. TCRdb's processing, not the study's, gives the V and J calls here. Per the sample table, the count is roughly 90,000 distinct CDR3 sequences. Around 1.7% of the sample rests with the top ten.

Each CD8+ T cell subset was flow-sorted in triplicate, with 250,000 to 350,000 cells per subset placed directly into RLT lysis buffer. To keep memory contaminants out, a stringent definition of naive CD8+ T cells was applied: CD45RO-CCR7+CD27+CD95-. Standard density gradient centrifugation was used to isolate peripheral blood mononuclear cells from buffy coats. Naive CXCR3-negative and CXCR3-positive CD8+ T cells were flow-sorted using a FACSAria III. An RNeasy Mini Kit was used to extract total RNA from the sorted cells. The CDR3 has 13 amino acids, counting the end cysteine and phenylalanine. This entry has no DNA. As encoded in the germline V gene, CDR1 is SGHDN while CDR2 is FVKESK. As to this clonotype: It lacks a known antigen.

Sample: naive CXCR3- CD8+ T cells from blood. The intended sense of this specimen's cell subset or site label: CD45RO-CCR7+CD27+CD95- naive CD8+ T cells lacking CXCR3 (TNR3-). In this chain, TRBV14 is recombined with TRBJ2-5. The source is a human donor in good health. Some clones in this sample may be carry-over from other donors' samples. The CDR3 amino acid sequence is: CASSQFFSETQYF.